Presented here are 21 T cell receptor beta chains from one specimen sequenced in a study of shared clonotypes between healthy human individuals. Profiled with immunoSEQ multiplex PCR; TCRdb holds only in-frame clones, not every one. Among around 2.5 million clones listed, 80% to 95% were seen once. The source material was naive CD4+ T cells from PBMCs. The subset was: CD45RA+ positively selected. These receptors all stem from a man between 18 and 29 years old in good health. Some clones in this sample may be carry-over from other donors' samples.

The rearrangement joins TRBV28 to TRBJ2-7; the match to TRBD2 covers 7 bases. V dropped 6 bases and J dropped 6; count of bases not matched to a gene: 8. Per germline, CDR1 MDHEN and CDR2 SYDVKM. This CDR3 region has 13 residues. The CDR3 region has the DNA TGTGCCAGCAGGCGGGAGCCCCAGGGCGAGCAGTACTTC. Encoded protein: CASRREPQGEQYF.

The rearrangement uses TRBV6-1 and TRBJ2-7, with D possibly matching TRBD2 (6 bases). Germline V gene sequence: CDR1 MNHNS, CDR2 SASEGT. The CDR3 has 13 residues. With 5 bases removed from V and 3 bases from J, the gap between germline ends came to 11 bases. This chain's CDR3 is CASSSGLIYEQYF. The CDR3 nucleotides read TGTGCCAGCAGTAGCGGGCTGATCTACGAGCAGTACTTC.

J is TRBJ2-1 and V is TRBV5-1; the D gene is possibly TRBD2 (5 bases). CDR1 and CDR2 (germline): SGHRS, YFSETQ. The CDR3 has 14 residues. The germline V and J ends were trimmed by 7 bases and 4 bases, with 15 bases remaining between them. The CDR3 loop reads CASDPGTLYNEQFF. The CDR3 DNA is TGCGCCAGCGATCCGGGAACCCTTTACAATGAGCAGTTCTTC.

The chain joins TRBV7-9 to TRBJ2-7; TRBD1 might be the D (6 bases). V was cut by 7 bases and J by 1 base, with 17 bases left in between. The CDR3 has 15 residues. Germline CDR1 SEHNR, CDR2 FQNEAQ (reference sequence). CDR3 DNA sequence: TGTGCCAGCACCTTGTCAGGGGAAGTGTCCTACGAGCAGTACTTC. This gives the protein CASTLSGEVSYEQYF.

V gene TRBV10-3 combines with J gene TRBJ2-4; TRBD2 might be the D (5 bases). The CDR3 loop spans 13 amino acids. CDR1 and CDR2 from the germline V gene are ENHRY and SYGVKD. Trimming removed 10 bases from V and 6 bases from J, with 16 bases in between. The CDR3 here is CATTERAGNIQYF. In DNA, the CDR3 is TGTGCCACCACCGAGAGGGCGGGAAACATTCAGTACTTC.

The J gene is TRBJ2-5, the V gene TRBV4-3; a possible D gene is TRBD2 (5 bases). The V end was cut by 6 bases, the J end by 4 bases, with 12 bases between. The germline V gene has CDR1 LGHNA and CDR2 YSLEER. The CDR3 spans 13 residues. This CDR3 is CASSPAEGETQYF. CDR3 nucleotides: TGCGCCAGCAGTCCGGCCGAGGGAGAGACCCAGTACTTC.

The chain joins TRBV4-2 to TRBJ2-1; 9 bases map to TRBD2. The junction had 3 bases not matched to a gene; V was cut back by 2 bases and J by 1 base. CDR1 is LGHNA, CDR2 YNFKEQ, per germline. There are 16 residues in the CDR3. CDR3 bases: TGTGCCAGCAGCCAAATTAGCGGGAGTTCCTACAATGAGCAGTTCTTC. This translates into CASSQISGSSYNEQFF.

This chain uses TRBV5-1 with TRBJ2-7, with a possible D match to TRBD1 (5 bases). The CDR3 is made up of 15 amino acids. Trimming shortened V by 4 bases and J by 0 bases, and 14 bases separated the two germline ends. Looked up from germline, CDR1 is SGHRS and CDR2 is YFSETQ. This CDR3 is CASSQNLDSSYEQYF. The CDR3 nucleotides are TGCGCCAGCAGCCAAAACCTCGACAGCTCCTACGAGCAGTACTTC.

The chain has TRBV7-3 and TRBJ1-2; D is perhaps TRBD1 (6 bases). This CDR3 has 15 residues. Germline lookup yields CDR1 SGHTA and CDR2 FQGTGA. With 1 base removed from V and 6 bases from J, the gap between germline ends came to 15 bases. The CDR3 spells CASSLNGGRLDGYTF. CDR3 coding DNA: TGTGCCAGCAGCTTAAATGGGGGGCGATTAGATGGCTACACCTTC. Full variable domain (missing parts from reference TRBV7-3 and TRBJ1-2): GAGVSQTPSNKVTEKGKYVELRCDPISGHTALYWYRQSLGQGPEFLIYFQGTGAADDSGLPNDRFFAVRPEGSVSTLKIQRTERGDSAVYLCASSLNGGRLDGYTFGSGTRLTVV.

The chain recombines TRBV19 with TRBJ1-5, with D perhaps TRBD1 (5 bases). CDR3 length equals 14 residues. V dropped 4 bases and J dropped 6 bases, with 13 bases sitting between them. The germline V gene encodes CDR1 LNHDA and CDR2 SQIVND (reference sequence). The CDR3 is CASSTPTEIQPQHF. Written as DNA, the CDR3 is TGTGCCAGTAGTACCCCGACAGAGATTCAGCCCCAGCATTTT.

The J gene is TRBJ1-5, the V gene TRBV10-3, with no clear D. The CDR3 extends over 16 amino acids. The V end lost 2 bases, the J end lost 0 bases, and 11 bases lay between the germline ends. Looked up from germline, CDR1 is ENHRY and CDR2 is SYGVKD. The CDR3 sequence: CAISEVPAISNQPQHF. The CDR3 DNA reads TGTGCCATCAGTGAGGTCCCAGCCATTAGCAATCAGCCCCAGCATTTT.

The chain's CDR3 is CASSLMFGTVNEKLFF. In nucleotides, the CDR3 is TGTGCCAGCAGCTTGATGTTCGGGACCGTTAATGAAAAACTGTTTTTT. This chain links TRBV5-8 with TRBJ1-4, with a possible D match to TRBD1 (5 bases). There are 16 residues in the CDR3. V was shortened by 1 base and J by 4 bases, with 14 bases between the two germline ends. Germline CDR1 is SGHTS and CDR2 is YDEGEE.

The chain carries TRBV7-2 and TRBJ1-1; 8 nucleotides align to TRBD1. With V trimmed by 7 bases and J by 1 base, 8 bases remained unmatched. CDR1 and CDR2 (germline): SGHTA, FQGNSA. The CDR3 extends over 15 amino acids. CDR3 DNA: TGTGCCAGCAAGATAGGGACAGGAAAGAACACTGAAGCTTTCTTT. Residues: CASKIGTGKNTEAFF.

About this clone: Other DNA sequences in the sample encode the same CDR3. The gene calls are TRBV18 and TRBJ2-1; 7 positions agree with TRBD1. The CDR3 covers 16 residues. V shed 6 bases, J shed 0 bases, and the junction held 8 bases outside the gene matches. The germline gives CDR1 KGHSH, CDR2 LQKENI. CDR3 loop: CASSPRDRRSYNEQFF. In DNA, the CDR3 is TGTGCCAGCTCCCCCCGGGACAGACGCTCCTACAATGAGCAGTTCTTC.

This clone was seen a single time. The J gene is TRBJ1-1, the V gene TRBV11-2; D remains ambiguous. With 4 bases removed from V and 3 bases from J, the gap between germline ends came to 9 bases. This CDR3 contains 13 residues. Germline V gene sequence: CDR1 SGHAT, CDR2 FQNNGV. The CDR3 is CASSYRRDTEAFF. The CDR3 nucleotides are TGTGCCAGCAGCTATAGAAGGGACACTGAAGCTTTCTTT.

J is TRBJ2-5 and V is TRBV18; 8 nucleotides match TRBD1. The CDR3 consists of 15 residues. CDR1 is KGHSH, CDR2 LQKENI, per germline. Trimming took 5 bases from V and 1 from J; bases not matched to a gene: 6. CDR3 sequence (DNA): TGTGCCAGCTCATCGGACAGGGTCCCCCAAGAGACCCAGTACTTC. Encoded protein: CASSSDRVPQETQYF.

The chain employs TRBV2 and TRBJ1-1; D uncertain. V gave up 6 bases and J gave up 2 bases, with 10 bases separating them. From germline, CDR1 is SNHLY and CDR2 FYNNEI. CDR3 length: 13 amino acids. The CDR3 coding sequence is TGTGCCAGCAGCGCCGATCATAACACTGAAGCTTTCTTT. Its translation is CASSADHNTEAFF.

The chain recombines TRBV14 with TRBJ1-1; no definite D call. Germline CDR1 reads SGHDN; CDR2 reads FVKESK. The germline V and J ends were trimmed by 4 bases and 2 bases, with 8 bases remaining between them. CDR3 length: 13 amino acids. CDR3 loop: CASSRSRNTEAFF. The CDR3 DNA follows: TGTGCCAGCAGCCGTTCAAGAAACACTGAAGCTTTCTTT.

This sequence joins TRBV27 and TRBJ1-1, with D hard to call. Germline V gene lookup returns CDR1 MNHEY and CDR2 SMNVEV (reference sequence). CDR3 size: 14 residues. With 5 bases removed from V and 2 bases from J, the gap between germline ends came to 12 bases. CDR3 loop: CASSVKIPNTEAFF. The CDR3, as DNA: TGTGCCAGCAGTGTCAAGATTCCAAACACTGAAGCTTTCTTT.

This rearrangement joins TRBV6-5 to TRBJ2-7; D is possibly TRBD1 (6 bases). V was pared by 10 bases and J by 2 bases, with 18 bases between. Germline CDR1 MNHEY, CDR2 SVGAGI. The CDR3 has 14 residues. CDR3 sequence: CATRQGLWTYEQYF. CDR3 coding DNA: TGTGCCACCCGTCAGGGGCTCTGGACCTACGAGCAGTACTTC.

The chain employs TRBV2 and TRBJ2-7; 9 bases line up with TRBD1. The length of the CDR3 is 15 residues. CDR1 SNHLY and CDR2 FYNNEI come from the germline V gene. The V and J ends lost 6 bases and 3 bases, in that order; junction bases with no gene match: 9. The CDR3 spells CASRRQGVNIYEQYF. CDR3 nucleotide sequence: TGTGCCAGCAGGAGACAGGGGGTGAACATCTACGAGCAGTACTTC.